The 9 T cell receptor beta chains below come from one sample, sequenced in a study of blood T cell repertoires in COVID-19. Sequencing used immunoSEQ multiplex PCR; TCRdb keeps in-frame clones, though not all of them. There are about 46,000 clones in the sample; 75% to 90% occur only once, and less than 9% lies in the top ten. Sequenced sample: peripheral blood. The source of these receptors is a man in his fifties with acute or convalescent COVID-19.

This rearrangement joins TRBV9 to TRBJ2-3, with D perhaps matching TRBD2 (7 bases). The CDR3 spans 15 residues. Germline V lookup: CDR1 SGDLS, CDR2 YYNGEE. Between the trimmed V and J ends, which lost 0 bases and 3 bases, there was a span of 11 bases. The CDR3 spells CASSVGGRGTDTQYF. The DNA for the CDR3 is TGTGCCAGCAGCGTAGGTGGGAGGGGGACAGATACGCAGTATTTT.

The chain uses TRBV2 and TRBJ1-1; D gene ambiguous. The V gene lost 8 bases and the J gene lost 1 base, with 17 bases spanning the gap. CDR1 is SNHLY and CDR2 is FYNNEI in the germline V gene. This CDR3 comprises 15 residues. This CDR3 reads CASSPNEFPNTEAFF. In DNA, the CDR3 is TGTGCCAGCTCCCCGAACGAGTTTCCGAACACTGAAGCTTTCTTT.

The V call is TRBV15, the J call TRBJ1-4; the D gene is possibly TRBD1 (5 bases). The CDR3 is 15 residues long. Trimming pared 0 bases from V and 4 bases from J, leaving 9 bases between. In germline, CDR1 is LNHNV, CDR2 YYDKDF (reference sequence). The CDR3 sequence is CATSRDGALNEKLFF. Written as DNA, the CDR3 is TGTGCCACCAGCAGAGATGGGGCCCTTAATGAAAAACTGTTTTTT.

This rearrangement joins TRBV6-6 to TRBJ2-1, with TRBD1 matching 8 bases. This CDR3 contains 15 residues. V shed 4 bases, J shed 1 base, and the junction held 3 bases outside the gene matches. Germline V CDR1 and CDR2: MNHNY, SVGAGI (reference sequence). DNA of the CDR3: TGTGCCAGCAGTTCGGACAGGGTTTCCTACAATGAGCAGTTCTTC. It yields the protein CASSSDRVSYNEQFF.

This clone was picked up one time. The CDR3 loop is CASSPYPGTEAFF. In nucleotides, the CDR3 is TGTGCCAGCAGCCCATACCCAGGCACTGAAGCTTTCTTT. This chain joins TRBV9 and TRBJ1-1; D is unclear. Trimming pared 4 bases from V and 4 bases from J, leaving 11 bases between. CDR1 is SGDLS, CDR2 YYNGEE, per germline. This CDR3 has 13 amino acids.

This chain uses TRBV14 with TRBJ2-7; D may be TRBD2 (6 bases). Germline CDR1 is SGHDN and CDR2 is FVKESK. V lost 0 bases, J lost 7 bases, and 10 bases lay in between. The CDR3 spans 13 residues. CDR3 bases: TGTGCCAGCAGCCAAGACACGGGGGAAGAGCAGTACTTC. Its protein product is CASSQDTGEEQYF.

This rearrangement joins TRBV6-5 to TRBJ1-6, with D maybe TRBD1 (6 bases). The CDR3 length is 13 residues. Germline V gene lookup returns CDR1 MNHEY and CDR2 SVGAGI. V dropped 7 bases and J dropped 3 bases, with 7 bases sitting between them. The CDR3 here is CASNRDYNSPLHF. The CDR3 DNA sequence: TGTGCCAGCAACAGGGACTATAATTCACCCCTCCACTTT.

The chain couples TRBV27 to TRBJ2-1; TRBD1 matches at 7 bases. Germline V lookup: CDR1 MNHEY, CDR2 SMNVEV (reference sequence). The J segment lost 4 bases and the V segment lost 5 bases, leaving 5 bases of the junction unmatched. The CDR3 loop spans 14 amino acids. The chain's CDR3 is CASSLPGGYNEQFF. For the CDR3, the DNA is TGTGCCAGCAGTCTTCCAGGGGGTTACAATGAGCAGTTCTTC.

The chain is built from TRBV10-2 and TRBJ1-1; D unclear. The CDR3 consists of 15 residues. V was pared by 0 bases and J by 5 bases, with 13 bases between. CDR1 is WSHSY and CDR2 is SAAADI in the germline V gene. CDR3 nucleotide sequence: TGCGCCAGCAGTGAGTCATTGGGAGACGAAACTGAAGCTTTCTTT. It encodes CASSESLGDETEAFF.